This entry concerns a single T cell receptor beta chain. This record belongs to a study of control samples from healthy donors and cancer patients. TCRdb keeps only in-frame clones here, not all; method: immunoSEQ multiplex PCR. The data show 45,000 to 60,000 clones, about nine tenths seen once. The CDR3 runs 16 residues. Looked up from germline, CDR1 is KGHSH and CDR2 is LQKENI. Trimming pared 4 bases from V and 0 bases from J, leaving 12 bases between. The source material was PBMCs. This chain joins TRBV18 and TRBJ1-4; possible D gene TRBD1, 5 bases. The receptor's source is a man between 60 and 70 years old with head and neck cancer. The CDR3 protein is CASSLRDVATNEKLFF. The CDR3 DNA follows: TGTGCCAGCTCACTCCGGGACGTAGCAACTAATGAAAAACTGTTTTTT. Supplemented by reference TRBV18 and TRBJ1-4, the full variable domain reads NAGVMQNPRHLVRRRGQEARLRCSPMKGHSHVYWYRQLPEEGLKFMVYLQKENIIDESGMPKERFSAEFPKEGPSILRIQQVVRGDSAAYFCASSLRDVATNEKLFFGSGTQLSVL.